The rows below give T cell receptor beta chains drawn from one sample of a study of CD8 T cells in ankylosing spondylitis. Using its own MiXCR run on the 5' RACE reads, TCRdb lists one record per CDR3 protein. The sample lists over 200,000 distinct CDR3 sequences; under 12% were seen once. The sequenced sample was blood, either unsorted or a sorted T cell fraction (not recorded which). Receptors were obtained from a male donor with ankylosing spondylitis or in good health (not recorded which). The CDR3 runs from the conserved cysteine through the conserved F or W. D genes are given only for firm matches. Clone size is given for some rows only: seen once, a few or many times, or a class if the clone is expanded.

few	TRBJ1-6	TRBD1	TRBV20-1	TGCAGTGCTAGGGCGACAGGGTATAATTCACCCCTCCACTTT	CSARATGYNSPLHF
few	TRBJ2-1	-	TRBV20-1	TGCAGTGCCCTTTCCGGACCCGGAGACAATGAGCAGTTCTTC	CSALSGPGDNEQFF
many	TRBJ1-1	-	TRBV7-2	TGTGCCAGCAGCTTATCCGGGGGCGGCACTGAAGCTTTCTTT	CASSLSGGGTEAFF
-	TRBJ2-3	TRBD1	TRBV7-9	TGTGCCAGCAGCTTAGGGACAGGGCCCACAGATACGCAGTATTTT	CASSLGTGPTDTQYF
-	TRBJ2-3	-	TRBV7-2	TGTGCCAGCAGCTCGACTCCCACAGATACGCAGTATTTT	CASSSTPTDTQYF
many	TRBJ2-5	-	TRBV20-1	TGCAGTGCTAGGGGTTTGGGGGTAGAGACCCAGTACTTC	CSARGLGVETQYF
many	TRBJ2-5	TRBD1	TRBV12-3/TRBV12-4	TGTGCCAGCAGGCGGGACAGGGTGGAGACCCAGTACTTC	CASRRDRVETQYF
few	TRBJ2-2	-	TRBV7-2	TGTGCCAGAGGGGGGGGCTCAAACACCGGGGAGCTGTTTTTT	CARGGGSNTGELFF
many	TRBJ1-6	-	TRBV6-1	TGTGCCAGCAGTGAAGTGACCTCAGATTCACCCCTCCACTTT	CASSEVTSDSPLHF
many	TRBJ2-5	-	TRBV6-2/TRBV6-3	TGTGCCAGCAGTTCGGTGATGGGGGAGACCCAGTACTTC	CASSSVMGETQYF
-	TRBJ1-4	TRBD1	TRBV20-1	TGCAGTGCTAGAGATGGGACAGGGTTTGAAAAACTGTTTTTT	CSARDGTGFEKLFF
few	TRBJ1-5	-	TRBV6-5	TGTGCCAGCAGTTACCGACGTGAGCGGGGCCCAGGGATTTCGGGCGCCCAGCATTTT	CASSYRRERGPGISGAQHF
many	TRBJ2-3	-	TRBV7-2	TGTGCCAGCAGCTTGAGGCCCACAGATACGCAGTATTTT	CASSLRPTDTQYF
many	TRBJ2-2	TRBD2	TRBV9	TGTGCCAGCAGCGTAGTCCCCCCCGGGACTAGCGGGGGTGGGATGAACACCGGGGAGCTGTTTTTT	CASSVVPPGTSGGGMNTGELFF
many	TRBJ2-5	-	TRBV7-8	TGTGCCAGCAGCCCCCCAGGCCGGGGAGAAGAGACCCAGTACTTC	CASSPPGRGEETQYF
few	TRBJ1-1	-	TRBV10-3	TGTGCCATCAGAGCGATTCAGAGTAACACTGAAGCTTTCTTT	CAIRAIQSNTEAFF
many	TRBJ1-6	-	TRBV20-1	TGCAGTGCTAGAGATGCGGAGTCGAATTCACCCCTCCACTTT	CSARDAESNSPLHF
many	TRBJ1-3	-	TRBV5-1	TGCGCCAGCAGCATCGGGGCTAACTCTGGAAACACCATATATTTT	CASSIGANSGNTIYF
many	TRBJ2-2	-	TRBV29-1	TGCAGCGTTGACCGAAAAAACACCGGGGAGCTGTTTTTT	CSVDRKNTGELFF
many	TRBJ2-3	TRBD2	TRBV5-1	TGCGCCAGCAGCTTGGCCCGGACTAGCGGGGAATTACCAGATACGCAGTATTTT	CASSLARTSGELPDTQYF
-	TRBJ1-5	-	TRBV5-1	TGCGCCAGCAGCTTGACAGGGAGTAGCAGCAATCAGCCCCAGCATTTT	CASSLTGSSSNQPQHF
-	TRBJ1-1	-	TRBV6-5	TGTGCCAGCAGTCCCAGGGGCCACGCTTTCTTT	CASSPRGHAFF
many	TRBJ2-1	TRBD2	TRBV12-3/TRBV12-4	TGTGCCAGCAGTTTCAGCTTAGGGACTAGCGGGGGCACACAGTTCTTC	CASSFSLGTSGGTQFF
few	TRBJ2-5	-	TRBV7-7	TGTGCTAGCAGCCAGGAAGTCGGGACCCAGTACTTC	CASSQEVGTQYF
few	TRBJ1-2	-	TRBV3-1	TGTGCCAGCAGCCAAGATTTCGGATATGGCTACACCTTC	CASSQDFGYGYTF
many	TRBJ2-7	TRBD1	TRBV6-1	TGTGCCAGCAGCCGGGACAGGGGGGTGGCCGAGCAGTACTTC	CASSRDRGVAEQYF
many	TRBJ1-4	TRBD1	TRBV20-1	TGCAGTGCTACGGGACAGGGGGCAACTAATGAAAAACTGTTTTTT	CSATGQGATNEKLFF